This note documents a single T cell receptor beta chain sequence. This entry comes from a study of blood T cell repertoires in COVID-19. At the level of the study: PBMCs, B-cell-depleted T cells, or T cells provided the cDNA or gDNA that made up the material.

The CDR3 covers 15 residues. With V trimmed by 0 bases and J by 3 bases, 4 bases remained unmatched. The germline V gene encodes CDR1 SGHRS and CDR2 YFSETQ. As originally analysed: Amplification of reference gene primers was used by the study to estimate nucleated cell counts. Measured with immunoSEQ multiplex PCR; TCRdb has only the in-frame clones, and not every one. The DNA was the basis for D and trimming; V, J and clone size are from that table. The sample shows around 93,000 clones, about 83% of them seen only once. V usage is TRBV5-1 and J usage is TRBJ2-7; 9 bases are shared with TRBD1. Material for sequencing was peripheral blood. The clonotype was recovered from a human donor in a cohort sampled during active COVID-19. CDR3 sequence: CASSLAGTGHYEQYF. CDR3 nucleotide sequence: TGCGCCAGCAGCTTGGCCGGGACAGGGCACTACGAGCAGTACTTC.